The sequence of this T cell receptor beta chain was determined in a study of Ad26.COV2.S vaccination and SARS-CoV-2 variants (dated by TCRdb to the early 2020s). Regarding the study in general: Vaccine-arm donors came from COV1001, a multicentre, randomized, double-blind, placebo-controlled phase I-IIa trial of Ad26.COV2.S in healthy adults. Sequencing of the TCRbeta repertoire served to evaluate the specificity and breadth of SARS-CoV-2-reactive T cell receptors following Ad26.COV2.S vaccination. Trial participants were randomized into five groups of five, in which low-dose or high-dose Ad26.COV2.S was given once or twice, or placebo was given on both occasions. A total of some 30 samples were included in the TCR-sequenced set, comprising some 20 Ad26.COV2.S vaccine recipients, 5 placebo recipients and 8 SARS-CoV-2 convalescent individuals. Ad26.COV2.S was given intramuscularly at 5x10^10 or 1x10^11 viral particles, as a single shot or as two shots 56 days apart. Throughout the experiments and outcome assessment, investigators stayed blinded to trial group allocation.

In the paper's terms, the treatment or condition label means: around 19 received Ad26.COV2.S at low or high dose, single or two shots; several received placebo; per-sample allocation not given. Repertoires of vaccine and placebo recipients were sequenced from samples taken on day 63 after the first injection. Between 29 July and 7 August 2020, Cohort 1b enrolled 25 adults aged 18-55 years at one site in Boston, USA. As a vaccine, Ad26.COV2.S was a replication-incompetent adenovirus type 26 vector that expressed a prefusion-stabilized SARS-CoV-2 spike protein derived from the original Wuhan strain. General study outcomes and caveats: Non-spike TCR breadth was comparable between vaccine and placebo recipients, consistent with the vaccine containing only spike. Substantial breadth of spike-specific CD8+ and CD4+ T cell responses was reported after vaccination. The study was not powered for comparison of responses between vaccine doses or regimens. The authors noted that the TCR breadth and depth analyses may have underestimated total T cell responses. Spike-specific TCR breadth was higher in Ad26.COV2.S recipients than in placebo recipients (P = 0.0014).

This clone came up once. Its target antigen remains unknown. Base qualities were left out, and no much larger clone turns up one base away. In the germline V gene (reference sequence), CDR1 corresponds to LNHDA and CDR2 to SQIVND. V and J lose 5 bases and 8 bases, and a span of 12 bases separates them. The CDR3 has 13 amino acids, counting the end cysteine and phenylalanine. Of the read, only the CDR3 DNA is kept; its 39 bases are in frame from base 1. TCRbeta CDR3 regions were sequenced with the immunoSEQ Assay. After extraction, genomic DNA underwent amplification by bias-controlled multiplex PCR, followed by high-throughput sequencing. As for the original processing: To quantify the absolute abundance of every unique TCRbeta CDR3 region, sequences were collapsed and filtered. T cell fraction was estimated by normalizing TCRbeta template counts to usable DNA, with usable DNA measured through amplification of reference genes found in all nucleated cells. Repertoire TCRs were annotated as SARS-CoV-2-specific when V gene, CDR3 amino acid sequence and J gene were exactly matched to a known reactive TCR set. The reference SARS-CoV-2 TCR set was derived from MIRA and filtered for enrichment in COVID-19-positive ImmuneCODE repertoires, a step that removed public or cross-reactive TCRs. Based on the MIRA antigens, annotated TCRs were further analysed at the level of specific ORF or position within ORF. Breadth was defined as the number of annotated unique rearrangements divided by the total number of unique productive rearrangements, and depth was defined as the summed frequency of the annotated unique rearrangements. Two-sided Wilcoxon rank-sum tests were used to compare TCR breadth between groups. Imported from immuneACCESS, the table was reduced by TCRdb to in-frame sequences with V and J called. These copies leave out some clones; in studies compared against another copy, an unresolved V gene accounts for under half, and the cause of the remainder is not known. V, J and clone size reflect that table, while D and trimming were determined from the DNA. The sample records 300,000 to 350,000 clones, around four fifths of which are singletons. Approximately 2% of the sample lies in the top ten.

The chain is made from TRBV19 and TRBJ1-4, with no confident D gene call. The sample here was peripheral blood, taken in a trial of Ad26.COV2.S vaccine versus placebo. The clonotype was recovered from a person aged 18-65 years who received the Ad26.COV2.S COVID-19 vaccine or a placebo. The CDR3 loop reads CASSPTSPEKLFF. Read as DNA, the sequence is TGTGCCAGTAGTCCCACCTCGCCGGAAAAACTGTTTTTT.